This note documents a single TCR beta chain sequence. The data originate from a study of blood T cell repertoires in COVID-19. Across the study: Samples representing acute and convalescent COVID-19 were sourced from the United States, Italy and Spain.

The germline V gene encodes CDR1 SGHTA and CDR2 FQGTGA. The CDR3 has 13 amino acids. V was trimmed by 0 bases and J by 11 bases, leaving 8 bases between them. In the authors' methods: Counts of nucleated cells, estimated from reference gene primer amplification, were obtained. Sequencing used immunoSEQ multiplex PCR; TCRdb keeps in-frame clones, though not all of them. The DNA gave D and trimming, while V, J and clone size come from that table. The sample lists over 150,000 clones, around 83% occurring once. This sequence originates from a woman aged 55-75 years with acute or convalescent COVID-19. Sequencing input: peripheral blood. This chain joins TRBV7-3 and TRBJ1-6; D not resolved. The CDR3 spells CASSLTSLPPLHF. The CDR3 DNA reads TGTGCCAGCAGCTTAACGAGCCTTCCACCCCTCCACTTT. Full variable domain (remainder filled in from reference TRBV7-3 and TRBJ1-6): GAGVSQTPSNKVTEKGKYVELRCDPISGHTALYWYRQSLGQGPEFLIYFQGTGAADDSGLPNDRFFAVRPEGSVSTLKIQRTERGDSAVYLCASSLTSLPPLHFGNGTRLTVT.